Reported below is one TCR beta chain. Its antigen is not known. The data originate from a study of OX40 agonist ivuxolimab in advanced cancers. Regarding the study as a whole: No antigen was identified for the clonally expanded peripheral T cells.

The germline gives CDR1 SQVTM, CDR2 ANQGSEA. The germline V and J ends were trimmed by 6 bases and 6 bases, with 25 bases remaining between them. The CDR3 spans 16 residues. Collection of blood occurred at baseline, at cycle 4 day 1, and at cycle 7 day 1. Profiling relied on immunoSEQ multiplex PCR, and the TCRdb table lists in-frame clones only, not all of them. There are about 83,000 clones in the sample; about 81% occur only once, and less than 9.5% lies in the top ten. The material was CD4+ or CD8+ T cells sorted from blood, obtained in a trial of the OX40 agonist ivuxolimab. The clonotype was recovered from an adult with an advanced solid tumor such as melanoma, head and neck, liver or kidney cancer. The chain has TRBV29-1 and TRBJ2-3; perhaps TRBD2 as D (6 bases). CDR3 DNA sequence: TGCAGCGTCTCTTTGAACTTTGCGGGACCTGCCGATACGCAGTATTTT. Its translation: CSVSLNFAGPADTQYF.